The clone carrying this TCR beta chain was counted only a few times. The data were obtained in a study of blood T cell repertoires in COVID-19. Across the study: Acute and convalescent COVID-19 samples came from the United States, Italy and Spain. The cDNA or gDNA used as material had been derived from T cells, B-cell-depleted T cells, or PBMCs.

In the source study's methods: The authors estimated nucleated cell counts from reference gene primer amplification. Clones were sequenced by immunoSEQ multiplex PCR, and TCRdb holds only the in-frame ones, with some missing. The D gene and trimming were derived from the DNA, and the V and J assignments and clone size from that table. Found here are some 130,000 clones, 87% of them singletons; the top ten hold 2.5%. The sample taken for sequencing was peripheral blood. The receptor was isolated from a man aged 50 to 59 with active COVID-19.

This CDR3 is CASSLDRVGGNQPQHF. As DNA, the CDR3 is TGTGCCAGCAGCTTAGACAGGGTGGGAGGCAATCAGCCCCAGCATTTT. The chain recombines TRBV7-8 with TRBJ1-5, with a weak D call TRBD1 (6 bases). Trimming removed 1 base from V and 2 bases from J, with 12 bases in between. Germline V lookup: CDR1 SGHVS, CDR2 FQNEAQ. There are 16 residues in the CDR3.